The 5 T cell receptor beta chains listed next were all sequenced from one sample in a study of blood T cell repertoires in COVID-19. TCRdb keeps only in-frame clones here, not all; method: immunoSEQ multiplex PCR. The data contain about 96,000 clones, about three quarters of them seen just once; the ten biggest clones take up about 8.1%. The sample taken for sequencing was peripheral blood. These receptor sequences come from a man aged 50 or older who had recovered from COVID-19.

The CDR3 here is CASSPPGGSRSEQFF. CDR3 sequence (DNA): TGTGCCAGCAGCCCTCCGGGCGGGAGTCGAAGTGAGCAGTTCTTC. V is TRBV3-1 (or the pseudogene TRBV3-2) and J is TRBJ2-1, with TRBD2 identical over 7 bases. The germline gives CDR1 LGHDT, CDR2 YNNKEL (reference sequence). The junction had 12 bases not matched to a gene; V was cut back by 4 bases and J by 9 bases. The CDR3 contains 15 residues.

The V call is TRBV25-1, the J call TRBJ1-2, with 11 bases matching TRBD1. The V gene's germline CDR1 is MGHDK and CDR2 SYGVNS. Unmatched junction bases numbered 11, after V lost 9 bases and J lost 8 bases. The CDR3 length is 14 residues. Here the CDR3 reads CASGTGTGGSGYTF. As DNA, the CDR3 is TGTGCCAGTGGGACCGGGACAGGGGGATCCGGCTACACCTTC.

In the case of this clone: The same CDR3 can be traced to other DNA sequences in this sample. This rearrangement joins TRBV6-4 to TRBJ2-3; 7 bases match TRBD2. The CDR3 consists of 15 residues. CDR1 and CDR2 (germline): MRHNA, SNTAGT. The ends lost 0 bases at V and 1 base at J; junction bases unmatched: 1. The CDR3 reads CASSDSRGGTDTQYF. Here the CDR3 DNA reads TGTGCCAGCAGTGACTCACGGGGGGGCACAGATACGCAGTATTTT.

This sequence joins TRBV3-1 (or the pseudogene TRBV3-2) and TRBJ2-2; D gene ambiguous. The CDR3 is 16 amino acids. Trimming took off 0 bases at V and 0 bases at J, with 8 bases between the two ends. The germline CDR1 and CDR2 sequences are LGHDT and YNNKEL (reference sequence). CDR3 in amino acids: CASSQEIGSNTGELFF. As DNA, the CDR3 is TGTGCCAGCAGCCAAGAGATCGGGTCGAACACCGGGGAGCTGTTTTTT.

The V and J genes are TRBV7-9 and TRBJ1-3; D perhaps matches TRBD1 (5 bases). The CDR3 has 14 residues. CDR1 is SEHNR and CDR2 is FQNEAQ in the germline V gene (reference sequence). The V gene lost 8 bases and the J gene lost 0 bases, with 11 bases spanning the gap. CDR3 in amino acids: CASADTSSGNTIYF. As DNA, the CDR3 is TGTGCCAGCGCGGACACAAGCTCTGGAAACACCATATATTTT. Full variable domain (rest looked up from reference TRBV7-9 and TRBJ1-3): DTGVSQNPRHKITKRGQNVTFRCDPISEHNRLYWYRQTLGQGPEFLTYFQNEAQLEKSRLLSDRFSAERPKGSFSTLEIQRTEQGDSAMYLCASADTSSGNTIYFGEGSWLTVV.